This passage covers 9 T cell receptor beta chains from one sample sequenced in a study of blood T cell repertoires in COVID-19. The assay was immunoSEQ multiplex PCR, and TCRdb's table has in-frame clones only and misses some. The table has more than 300,000 clones, roughly 92% seen once. The sample was PBMCs or T cells enriched from blood (not recorded which). These receptors all stem from a woman aged 40-49 years who had been exposed to COVID-19.

Concerning this clone itself: The same CDR3 also results from other DNA sequences found in this sample. The chain joins TRBV5-1 to TRBJ2-1; no reliable D call. V was clipped by 0 bases and J by 1 base, with 5 bases between them. Germline V gene data show CDR1 as SGHRS and CDR2 as YFSETQ. This CDR3 contains 14 residues. The CDR3 protein is CASSLAQSYNEQFF. For the CDR3, the DNA is TGCGCCAGCAGCTTGGCGCAGTCCTACAATGAGCAGTTCTTC.

This rearrangement joins TRBV5-1 to TRBJ2-7, with a weak D call TRBD2 (5 bases). CDR3 length: 15 residues. Germline V lookup: CDR1 SGHRS, CDR2 YFSETQ. The V end lost 3 bases, the J end lost 5 bases, and 18 bases lay between the germline ends. The CDR3, as DNA: TGCGCCAGCAGCTCCAACCCCGGAGGTATCGACGAGCAGTACTTC. It yields the protein CASSSNPGGIDEQYF.

The rearrangement uses TRBV28 and TRBJ1-5; D is uncertain. The germline gives CDR1 MDHEN, CDR2 SYDVKM. The V end was cut by 8 bases, the J end by 14 bases, with 10 bases between. The CDR3 runs to 9 residues. In nucleotides, the CDR3 is TGTGCCAGCGGAGGCGGAGAGCATTTT. It codes for CASGGGEHF.

This sequence joins TRBV7-8 and TRBJ2-1, with TRBD2 matching 13 bases. Germline loops: CDR1 SGHVS, CDR2 FQNEAQ. The J segment lost 10 bases and the V segment lost 2 bases, leaving 11 bases of the junction unmatched. The CDR3 is made up of 17 amino acids. The CDR3 protein is CASSLISGTSGNSEQFF. The CDR3 DNA is TGTGCCAGCAGCTTAATATCAGGGACTAGCGGGAATAGCGAGCAGTTCTTC.

The V call is TRBV7-2, the J call TRBJ1-6, with TRBD1 matching over 7 bases. The V gene's germline CDR1 is SGHTA and CDR2 FQGNSA. The junction had 14 bases not matched to a gene; V was cut back by 5 bases and J by 10 bases. This CDR3 comprises 16 residues. CDR3 sequence reads: CASSQGLRRGGSPLHF. The CDR3 nucleotides read TGTGCCAGCAGCCAAGGACTGAGAAGAGGGGGCTCACCCCTCCACTTT.

The rearrangement uses TRBV6-5 and TRBJ2-5; 8 positions match TRBD1. CDR1 is MNHEY and CDR2 is SVGAGI in the germline V gene. The CDR3 sequence is 14 residues long. The ends lost 5 bases at V and 5 bases at J; junction bases unmatched: 7. The CDR3 reads CASSPTQGVETQYF. The CDR3, as DNA: TGTGCCAGCAGTCCTACACAGGGGGTGGAGACCCAGTACTTC.

The rearrangement joins TRBV3-1 (or the pseudogene TRBV3-2) to TRBJ1-6; no clear D gene. This CDR3 is 13 amino acids long. Per the germline V gene, CDR1 is LGHDT and CDR2 is YNNKEL (reference sequence). The germline V and J ends were trimmed by 4 bases and 7 bases, with 8 bases remaining between them. CDR3 loop: CASSPTSNSPLHF. Written as DNA, the CDR3 is TGTGCCAGCAGCCCGACATCGAATTCACCCCTCCACTTT.

The chain uses TRBV5-4 and TRBJ1-4; D is ambiguous. The CDR3 spans 16 residues. Germline CDR1 is SGHNT and CDR2 is YYREEE (reference sequence). The ends were cut back, 4 bases at V and 0 bases at J, with 13 bases in the middle. CDR3 region: CASSPSLVATNEKLFF. CDR3 coding DNA: TGTGCCAGCAGCCCCTCCCTCGTTGCAACTAATGAAAAACTGTTTTTT.

The chain recombines TRBV15 with TRBJ1-6; a possible D gene is TRBD1 (6 bases). The CDR3 has 16 residues. Germline loops: CDR1 LNHNV, CDR2 YYDKDF (reference sequence). V lost 0 bases and J 1 base, leaving 7 bases between the germline ends. The CDR3 region is CATSRDQGSYNSPLHF. In nucleotides, the CDR3 is TGTGCCACCAGCAGAGACCAGGGGTCCTATAATTCACCCCTCCACTTT.